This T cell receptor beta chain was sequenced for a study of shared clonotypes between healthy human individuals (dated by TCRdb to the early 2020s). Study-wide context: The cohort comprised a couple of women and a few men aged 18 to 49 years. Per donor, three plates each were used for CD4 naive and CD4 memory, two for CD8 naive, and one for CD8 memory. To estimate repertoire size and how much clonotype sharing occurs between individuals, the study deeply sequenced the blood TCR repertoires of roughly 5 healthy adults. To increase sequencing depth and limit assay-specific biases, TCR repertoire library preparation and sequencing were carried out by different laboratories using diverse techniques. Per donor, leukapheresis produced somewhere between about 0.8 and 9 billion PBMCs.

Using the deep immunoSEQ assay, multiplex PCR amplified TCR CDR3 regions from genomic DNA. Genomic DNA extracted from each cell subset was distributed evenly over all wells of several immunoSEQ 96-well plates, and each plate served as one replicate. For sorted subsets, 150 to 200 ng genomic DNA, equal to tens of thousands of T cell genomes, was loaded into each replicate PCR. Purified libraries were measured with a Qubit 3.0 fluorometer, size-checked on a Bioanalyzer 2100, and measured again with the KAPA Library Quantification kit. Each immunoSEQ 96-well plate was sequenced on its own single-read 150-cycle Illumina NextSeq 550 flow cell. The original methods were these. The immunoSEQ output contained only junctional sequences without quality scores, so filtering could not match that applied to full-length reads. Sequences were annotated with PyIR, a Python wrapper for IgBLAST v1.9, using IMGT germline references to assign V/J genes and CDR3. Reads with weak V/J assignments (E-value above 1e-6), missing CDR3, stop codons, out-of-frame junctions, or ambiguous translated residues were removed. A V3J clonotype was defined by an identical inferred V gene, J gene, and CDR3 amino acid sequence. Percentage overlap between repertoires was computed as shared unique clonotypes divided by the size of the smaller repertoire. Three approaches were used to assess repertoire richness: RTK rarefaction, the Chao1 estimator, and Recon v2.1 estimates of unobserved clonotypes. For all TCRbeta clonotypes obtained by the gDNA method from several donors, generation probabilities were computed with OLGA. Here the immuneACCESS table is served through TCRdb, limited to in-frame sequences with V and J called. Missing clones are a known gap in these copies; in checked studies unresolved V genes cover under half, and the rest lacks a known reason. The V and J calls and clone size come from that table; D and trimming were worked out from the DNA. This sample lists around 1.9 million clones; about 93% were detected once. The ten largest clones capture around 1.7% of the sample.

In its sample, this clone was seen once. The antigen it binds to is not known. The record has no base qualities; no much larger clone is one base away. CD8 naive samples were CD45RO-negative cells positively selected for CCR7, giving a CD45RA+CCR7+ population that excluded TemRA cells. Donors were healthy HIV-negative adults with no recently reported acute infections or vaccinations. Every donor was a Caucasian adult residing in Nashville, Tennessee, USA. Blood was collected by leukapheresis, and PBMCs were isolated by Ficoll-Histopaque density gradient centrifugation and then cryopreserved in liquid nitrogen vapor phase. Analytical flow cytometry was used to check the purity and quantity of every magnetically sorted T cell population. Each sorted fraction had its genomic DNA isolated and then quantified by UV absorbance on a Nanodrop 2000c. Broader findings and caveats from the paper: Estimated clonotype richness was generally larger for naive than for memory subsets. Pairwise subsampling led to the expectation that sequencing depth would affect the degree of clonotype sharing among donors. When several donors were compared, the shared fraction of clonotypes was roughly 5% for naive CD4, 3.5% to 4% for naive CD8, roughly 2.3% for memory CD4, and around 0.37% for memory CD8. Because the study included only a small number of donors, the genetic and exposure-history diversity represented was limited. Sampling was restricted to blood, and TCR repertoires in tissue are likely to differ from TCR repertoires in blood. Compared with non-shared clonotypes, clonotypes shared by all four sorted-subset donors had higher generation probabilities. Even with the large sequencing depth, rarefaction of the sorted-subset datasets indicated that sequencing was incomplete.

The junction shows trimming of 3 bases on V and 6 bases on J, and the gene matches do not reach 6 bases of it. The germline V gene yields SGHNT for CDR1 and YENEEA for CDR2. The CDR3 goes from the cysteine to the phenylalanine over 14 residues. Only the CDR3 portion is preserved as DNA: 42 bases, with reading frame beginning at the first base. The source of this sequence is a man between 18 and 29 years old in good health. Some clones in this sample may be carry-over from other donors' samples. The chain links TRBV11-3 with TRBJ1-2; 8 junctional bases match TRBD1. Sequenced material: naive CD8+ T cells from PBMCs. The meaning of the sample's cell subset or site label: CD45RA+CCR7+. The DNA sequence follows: TGTGCCAGCAGCTTCGGACAGGGTTACAATGGCTACACCTTC. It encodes CASSFGQGYNGYTF.